The present T cell receptor beta chain was sequenced within a study of early T cells in non-severe SARS-CoV-2 infection. Looking at the study overall: Unsorted whole-blood RNA was sequenced in bulk, leaving chains unpaired.

General study points: Database matching using VDJdb favored anti-spike CD8 responses, with private and CD4 specificities left missing.

This clonotype has just a few counts. The antigen is unknown. As part of library construction, unique molecular identifiers were attached to individual cDNA molecules. TCRdb reanalysed the 5' RACE reads using MiXCR and keeps one entry per CDR3 protein. The sample consists of roughly 51,000 distinct CDR3 sequences, under 7.5% of them appearing once. This specimen consisted of whole blood, obtained at baseline. The sequence was collected from an adult who was a healthcare worker with PCR-confirmed SARS-CoV-2 infection or an uninfected control (not recorded which).

Here the CDR3 DNA reads TGTGCCAGCTCACCTGGGACTTCGTCCTACGAGCAGTACTTC. It yields the protein CASSPGTSSYEQYF. This chain connects TRBV18 to TRBJ2-7, with TRBD2 as a possible D gene (6 bases). Deletions cut 3 bases from V and 1 base from J, with 10 bases between. The CDR3 runs to 14 residues. The germline CDR1 and CDR2 sequences are KGHSH and LQKENI.